This note documents a single TCR beta chain sequence. Its antigen is not identified. The assay was immunoSEQ multiplex PCR, and TCRdb's table has in-frame clones only and misses some. Altogether 100,000 or so clones are present, about 93% being singletons, with the ten largest covering more than 10%. This record comes from a study of siplizumab effects on memory and regulatory T cells. The germline CDR1 and CDR2 sequences are SEHNR and FQNEAQ (reference sequence). The CDR3 length is 15 residues. V lost 2 bases and J 4 bases, leaving 14 bases between the germline ends. Study-wide results and limits: Naive T cells appeared more diverse than memory cells and seemed to be major alloresponse contributors. Where siplizumab was present, mappable alloreactive CD4+ clones averaged roughly 72% Treg-derived, compared with around 27% in controls.

The J gene is TRBJ1-1, the V gene TRBV7-9; a possible D gene is TRBD1 (5 bases). The receptor was derived from a human donor in good health. Sequencing used non-Treg CD4+ T cells sorted from blood. The CDR3 DNA is TGTGCCAGCAGCTTACTAGGCGTAGGGGTCACTGAAGCTTTCTTT. Translation: CASSLLGVGVTEAFF.